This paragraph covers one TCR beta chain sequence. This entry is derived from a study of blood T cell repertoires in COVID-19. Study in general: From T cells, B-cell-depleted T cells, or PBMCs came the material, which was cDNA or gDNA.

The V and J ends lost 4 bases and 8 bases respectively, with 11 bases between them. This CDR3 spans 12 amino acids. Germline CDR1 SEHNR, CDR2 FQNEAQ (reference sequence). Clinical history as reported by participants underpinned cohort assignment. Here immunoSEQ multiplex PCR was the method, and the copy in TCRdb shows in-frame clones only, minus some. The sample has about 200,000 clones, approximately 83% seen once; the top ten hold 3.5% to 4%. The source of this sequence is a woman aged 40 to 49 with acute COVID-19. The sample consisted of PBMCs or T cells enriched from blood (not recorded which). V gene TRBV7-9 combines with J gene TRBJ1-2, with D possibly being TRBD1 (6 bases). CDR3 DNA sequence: TGTGCCAGCAGCTCAGGGGACGCCGGCTACACCTTC. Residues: CASSSGDAGYTF. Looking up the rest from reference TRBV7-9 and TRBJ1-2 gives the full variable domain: DTGVSQNPRHKITKRGQNVTFRCDPISEHNRLYWYRQTLGQGPEFLTYFQNEAQLEKSRLLSDRFSAERPKGSFSTLEIQRTEQGDSAMYLCASSSGDAGYTFGSGTRLTVV.